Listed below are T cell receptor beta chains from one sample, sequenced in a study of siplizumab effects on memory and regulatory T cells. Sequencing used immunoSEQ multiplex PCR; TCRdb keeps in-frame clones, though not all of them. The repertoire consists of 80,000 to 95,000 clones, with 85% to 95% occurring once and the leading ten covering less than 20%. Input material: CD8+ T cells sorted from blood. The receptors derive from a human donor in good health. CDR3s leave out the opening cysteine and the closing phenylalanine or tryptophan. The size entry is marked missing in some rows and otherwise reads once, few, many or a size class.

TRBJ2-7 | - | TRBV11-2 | ASSLRDKSSYEQY
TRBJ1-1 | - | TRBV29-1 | SVLGGGDEAF
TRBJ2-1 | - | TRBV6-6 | ASQGGNEQF
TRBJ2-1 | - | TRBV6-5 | ASMVEAGDEQF
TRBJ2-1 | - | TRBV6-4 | ASSDRIGGLSYNEQF
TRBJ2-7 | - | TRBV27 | ASSPGLAGYEQY
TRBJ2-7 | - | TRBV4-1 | ASSQDWDLSYEQY
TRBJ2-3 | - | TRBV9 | ASSHHREFSTDTQY
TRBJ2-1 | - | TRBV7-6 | ASSGASGTTNEQF
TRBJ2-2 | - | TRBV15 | ATSSTTPGKVAGELF
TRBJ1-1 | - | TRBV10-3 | AISERDGANTEAF
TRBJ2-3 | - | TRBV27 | ASSFPPPGEGGTDTQY
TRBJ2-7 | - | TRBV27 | ASSYSGTGAYEQY
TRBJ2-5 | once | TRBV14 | ASSQENDPDRTRGQY
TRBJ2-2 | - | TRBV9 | ASSVLGSGELF
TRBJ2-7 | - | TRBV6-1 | ASSDPRQGGPYEQY
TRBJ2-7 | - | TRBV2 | ASREQGAHEQY
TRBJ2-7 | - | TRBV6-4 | ASSPGGSSYEQY
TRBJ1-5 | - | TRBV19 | ASTPVGGVRNQPQH
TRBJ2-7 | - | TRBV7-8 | ASSLRLPYEQY
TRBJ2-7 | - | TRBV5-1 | ASSSTGDEQY
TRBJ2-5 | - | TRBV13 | ASSYDRGETQY
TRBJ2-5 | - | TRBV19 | ASSIVGGGLPETQY